This TCR beta chain stems from a study of blood T cell repertoires in COVID-19. Overall study: Sites in the United States, Italy and Spain provided acute and convalescent COVID-19 samples.

This CDR3 has 16 residues. The germline V gene encodes CDR1 MNHEY and CDR2 SMNVEV (reference sequence). With V trimmed by 7 bases and J by 5 bases, 8 bases remained unmatched. TCRdb's copy holds only in-frame clones and misses some; the assay was immunoSEQ multiplex PCR. The profile shows about 170,000 clones, 85% of them singletons. The genes are TRBV27 and TRBJ2-1; the match to TRBD2 covers 13 bases. Input material: peripheral blood. This clonotype was sampled from a human donor with acute or convalescent COVID-19. The donor label of this sample is uncertain. CDR3 loop: CASTRTSGGLHNEQFF. CDR3 in DNA: TGTGCCAGCACCCGGACTAGCGGGGGACTCCACAATGAGCAGTTCTTC.